This is a list of T cell receptor beta chains from one sample in a study of CD8 T cells in ankylosing spondylitis. From the 5' RACE reads, TCRdb called clonotypes with MiXCR, one entry per CDR3 protein. The profile shows over 200,000 distinct CDR3 sequences, 10% to 13% of them singletons. The sequencing input was blood, either unsorted or a sorted T cell fraction (not recorded which). The receptors shown here come from a male donor with ankylosing spondylitis or in good health (not recorded which). Each CDR3 is given with its conserved first and last residue.

TRBV12-3/TRBV12-4,TRBJ1-2,CASSFEGSDYGYTF
TRBV30,TRBJ2-1,CAWSRLAGGPNEQFF
TRBV3-1,TRBJ2-1,CASSQMTGLAGGRGNEQFF
TRBV18,TRBJ2-3,CASSPDSTDTQYF
TRBV6-2/TRBV6-3,TRBJ2-7,CASSYSKDKLYEQYF
TRBV20-1,TRBJ1-2,CSATGPAPIYGYTF
TRBV19,TRBJ1-1,CASSTSGTRGSRAFF
TRBV2,TRBJ2-7,CASRTAIYEQYF
TRBV7-8,TRBJ1-5,CASSLEGGSPNQPQHF
TRBV12-3/TRBV12-4,TRBJ2-1,CASSLRGLAGYNEQFF
TRBV7-9,TRBJ1-1,CASSDRDRGNTEAFF
TRBV7-2,TRBJ2-3,CASRPGGLNTDTQYF
TRBV6-1,TRBJ2-3,CASSPRTGKDTQYF
TRBV7-3,TRBJ2-2,CASSLASGGNTGELFF
TRBV27,TRBJ2-1,CASSLLGGAANEQFF
TRBV5-1,TRBJ1-6,CASGVDGDSPLHF
TRBV5-5,TRBJ2-3,CASSPGATTSTDTQYF
TRBV24-1,TRBJ1-5,CATRPTGPGNQPQHF
TRBV18,TRBJ2-6,CASSPQTVHTTSGANVLTF
TRBV7-6,TRBJ1-4,CASSPLSGEKLFF
TRBV20-1,TRBJ2-1,CSATTAIAGVRREQFF
TRBV4-2,TRBJ2-1,CASSQPGLAGSGGEQFF
TRBV3-1,TRBJ1-4,CASSHRRGGGEKLFF
TRBV7-3,TRBJ2-3,CASSFIGKTTDTQYF
TRBV7-9,TRBJ2-2,CAGDTGELFF
TRBV5-6,TRBJ2-7,CASSLFTAGGVYEQYF
TRBV5-1,TRBJ2-5,CASSSRLQETQYF
TRBV5-1,TRBJ2-7,CASSLLATSSYEQYF
TRBV18,TRBJ2-1,CASSPSGPQEQFF
TRBV12-3/TRBV12-4,TRBJ2-3,CASSPGYPPDTQYF
TRBV7-3,TRBJ2-4,CASGLLLTGRSIQYF
TRBV12-3/TRBV12-4,TRBJ2-1,CASSPIPATYNEQFF
TRBV28,TRBJ2-3,CASSATSGQGPQRYF
TRBV10-3,TRBJ2-7,CAISESPGSYEQYF
TRBV5-1,TRBJ2-7,CASSSTQYEQYF
TRBV9,TRBJ2-7,CASSVTRTASSYEQYF
TRBV7-9,TRBJ1-5,CASSRGGGNQPQHF
TRBV7-9,TRBJ1-6,CASSSTGVGSPLHF
TRBV5-1,TRBJ2-3,CASSPQSRDATDTQYF
TRBV7-9,TRBJ1-1,CASSLVGGGNTEAFF
TRBV20-1,TRBJ1-1,CSARGAGGTEAFF
TRBV3-1,TRBJ1-4,CASSQDPQGGKLFF
TRBV7-3,TRBJ1-2,CASSSVGGGSGGYTF
TRBV7-8,TRBJ2-7,CASSPVAGTYYEQYF
TRBV7-2,TRBJ1-5,CASSLAGGGQPQHF
TRBV5-1,TRBJ2-5,CASSLEGAGSQETQYF
TRBV7-9,TRBJ1-3,CASSLTGSISGNTIYF
TRBV7-2,TRBJ1-5,CASSEDSANQPQHF
TRBV5-1,TRBJ2-7,CATSWAGDYEQYF
TRBV7-9,TRBJ2-7,CASSLKLASSYEQYF
TRBV5-1,TRBJ2-5,CASSLAGDYMRRETQYF
TRBV12-3/TRBV12-4,TRBJ1-1,CASREGGANTEAFF
TRBV12-3/TRBV12-4,TRBJ1-2,CASSFIVASANYGYTF
TRBV7-3,TRBJ1-1,CASSPRQGTMNTEAFF
TRBV20-1,TRBJ1-4,CSARGALNEKLFF